This TCR beta chain came from a study of cytomegalovirus exposure and HLA in healthy donors. The PCR employed 60 Vbeta primers together with 13 Jbeta primers. Sequenced by immunoSEQ multiplex PCR; TCRdb stores in-frame clones only, minus some. Here the sample spans 130,000 to 150,000 clones, around 80% being singletons. Study-wide results and limits: Analysis was performed later, and it showed HLA-associated TCR beta chains to be more clonally expanded than equally common others. As immune exposure information, only CMV serostatus was available. Rates of TCR association differed by HLA locus in a later analysis, with DRB1 highest and HLA-C lowest.

Remarks on this clone: Antigen specificity is unknown.

The CDR3 covers 15 residues. With 5 bases removed from V and 0 bases from J, the gap between germline ends came to 11 bases. Germline assignment: CDR1 MNHNS and CDR2 SASEGT. Sequencing was carried out using PBMCs. The J gene is TRBJ1-3, the V gene TRBV6-1; D uncertain. The receptor was derived from a female donor in good health and CMV-seronegative. The CDR3 reads CASSLTRNSGNTIYF. The CDR3 DNA is TGTGCCAGCAGTCTTACAAGAAACTCTGGAAACACCATATATTTT.